This TCR beta chain was identified in a study of T-cell reconstitution after alpha-beta-depleted transplantation in children (dated by TCRdb to about 2016). Study-wide context: Using TCR repertoire profiling, the study followed T-cell immune reconstitution in a quantitative way in children after TCRalphabeta/CD19-depleted allogeneic hematopoietic cell transplantation.

Comment on this clonotype: Its antigen is unknown. No much larger clone is present one base from it, and per-base qualities are unavailable.

In the germline V gene, CDR1 corresponds to SQVTM and CDR2 to ANQGSEA. Deletion took 5 bases off V and 7 bases off J, with a span of 23 bases between the germline ends. Measured from the cysteine to the phenylalanine, the CDR3 is 15 residues long. Kept here is only the CDR3 DNA, which spans 45 bases and is read in frame from base 1. The library was built by means of PCR. The data were produced on an Illumina HiSeq 2500. Molecular barcoding was employed in the preparation of TCR libraries, with unique molecular identifiers being used to normalize TCRbeta repertoire quantification. Using fastp trimming at Q25 and MiXCR clonotype assembly, TCRdb reanalyzed the public sequencing data and kept in-frame beta chains. Every distinct CDR3 protein forms one entry, paired with its most common genes and DNA. The sample table records around 380,000 distinct CDR3 sequences; approximately 10% of these occur just once. Of the sample, roughly 6% is held by the ten largest clones.

The chain was built from TRBV29-1 and TRBJ1-1; the D gene is perhaps TRBD1, from 5 matching bases. The receptor comes from a human donor who donated a stem cell graft to a child with acute myeloid leukemia. The sample in question was PBMCs from the stem cell graft donor, obtained from the stem cell graft. The CDR3 loop reads CSVRGTGQGMLEAFF. The DNA sequence reads TGCAGCGTTAGAGGAACAGGCCAGGGCATGCTTGAAGCTTTCTTT.